A selection of T cell receptor beta chains follows, all from one sample in a study of T cells in Graves' hyperthyroidism and ophthalmopathy. TCRdb re-called the multiplex PCR reads with MiXCR, one entry per CDR3 protein. Of roughly 600,000 distinct CDR3 sequences in the sample, 13% to 15% are singletons; the top ten hold roughly an eighth. The source material was blood. The receptors were sampled from a woman in her forties or fifties with Graves' ophthalmopathy. Each CDR3 is given with its conserved first and last residue. The order of the fields is CDR3 protein, CDR3 DNA, J gene, clone size, V gene, D gene. D genes are given only for firm matches. Clone size is shown for a subset of rows, as once, few, many or a class of expanded clone.

CSARGLGEAFF TGCAGTGCTAGAGGGCTTGGAGAAGCTTTCTTT TRBJ1-1 many TRBV20-1 -
CAWTNSLNTEAFF TGTGCCTGGACCAACTCTTTGAACACTGAAGCTTTCTTT TRBJ1-1 many TRBV30 -
CASSYSPSGADNEQFF TGTGCCAGCAGTTACTCGCCTAGCGGAGCTGACAATGAGCAGTTCTTC TRBJ2-1 many TRBV6-6 TRBD2
CASSLPPGRATEAFF TGTGCCAGCAGTTTACCCCCAGGCCGGGCCACTGAAGCTTTCTTT TRBJ1-1 many TRBV28 -
CAGSRAPTVSPLHF TGTGCCGGCAGCCGAGCCCCGACAGTCTCACCCCTCCACTTT TRBJ1-6 once TRBV3-1 -
CSAARETQYF TGCAGTGCAGCTCGAGAGACCCAGTACTTC TRBJ2-5 many TRBV20-1 -
CASSLWGLGLSSYEQYF TGTGCCAGCAGTTTGTGGGGGCTGGGTCTCAGCTCCTACGAGCAGTACTTC TRBJ2-7 - TRBV12-3/TRBV12-4 -
CASSLGVIQPQHF TGTGCCAGCAGCTTAGGGGTCATTCAGCCCCAGCATTTT TRBJ1-5 few TRBV11-3 -
CASSASGTSGGASDTQYF TGTGCCAGCAGCGCCTCCGGGACTAGCGGGGGGGCCTCAGATACGCAGTATTTT TRBJ2-3 - TRBV2 TRBD2
CASSQVAAGDYEQYF TGTGCCAGCAGCCAAGTTGCGGCAGGCGATTACGAGCAGTACTTC TRBJ2-7 many TRBV4-2 -
CASTLDISTDTQYF TGTGCCAGCACCTTGGACATTAGCACAGATACGCAGTATTTT TRBJ2-3 few TRBV7-9 -
CSASRPSQFHQPQHF TGCAGTGCTAGTAGACCGAGTCAATTTCATCAGCCCCAGCATTTT TRBJ1-5 - TRBV20-1 -
CASSTTGSGMNTEAFF TGTGCCAGCTCAACCACGGGTTCAGGGATGAACACTGAAGCTTTCTTT TRBJ1-1 many TRBV18 -
CASSQDEGNAQYF TGTGCCAGCAGCCAAGACGAGGGAAATGCGCAGTATTTT TRBJ2-3 - TRBV4-2 -
CASSSWRDDRRYEQYF TGTGCCAGCAGCTCCTGGAGAGACGACAGAAGATACGAGCAGTACTTC TRBJ2-7 many TRBV7-8 -
CATSDPADRGNYGYTF TGTGCCACCAGTGATCCCGCGGACAGGGGTAACTATGGCTACACCTTC TRBJ1-2 few TRBV24-1 TRBD1